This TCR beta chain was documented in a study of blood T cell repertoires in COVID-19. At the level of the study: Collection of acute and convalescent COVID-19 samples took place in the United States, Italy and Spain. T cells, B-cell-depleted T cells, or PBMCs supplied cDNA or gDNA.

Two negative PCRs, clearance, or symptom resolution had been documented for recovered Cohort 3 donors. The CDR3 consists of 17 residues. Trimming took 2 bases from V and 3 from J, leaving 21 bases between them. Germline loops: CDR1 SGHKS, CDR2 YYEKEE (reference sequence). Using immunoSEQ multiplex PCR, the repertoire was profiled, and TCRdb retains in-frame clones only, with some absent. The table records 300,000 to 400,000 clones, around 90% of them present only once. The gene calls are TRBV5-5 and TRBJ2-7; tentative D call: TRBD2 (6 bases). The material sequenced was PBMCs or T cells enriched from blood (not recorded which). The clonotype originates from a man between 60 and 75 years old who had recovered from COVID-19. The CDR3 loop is CASSLHKLAGGFYEQYF. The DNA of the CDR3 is TGTGCCAGCAGCTTACACAAACTAGCCGGGGGTTTCTACGAGCAGTACTTC.